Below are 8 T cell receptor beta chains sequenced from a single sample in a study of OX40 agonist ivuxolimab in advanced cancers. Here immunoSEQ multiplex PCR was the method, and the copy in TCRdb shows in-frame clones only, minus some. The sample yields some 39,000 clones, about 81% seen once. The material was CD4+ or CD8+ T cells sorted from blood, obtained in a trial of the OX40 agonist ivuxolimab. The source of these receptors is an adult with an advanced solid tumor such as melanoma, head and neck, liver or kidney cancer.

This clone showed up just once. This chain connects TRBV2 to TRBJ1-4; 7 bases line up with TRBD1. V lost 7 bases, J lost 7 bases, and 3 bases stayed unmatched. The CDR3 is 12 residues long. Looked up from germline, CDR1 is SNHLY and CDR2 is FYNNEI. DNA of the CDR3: TGTGCCAGCATGGGGACAGCTGAAAAACTGTTTTTT. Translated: CASMGTAEKLFF.

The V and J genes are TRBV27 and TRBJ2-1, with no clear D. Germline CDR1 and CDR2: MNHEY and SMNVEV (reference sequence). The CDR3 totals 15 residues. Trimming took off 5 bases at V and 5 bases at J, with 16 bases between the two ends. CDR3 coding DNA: TGTGCCAGCAGTCCGTTTGAGTCACGGCACAATGAGCAGTTCTTC. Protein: CASSPFESRHNEQFF.

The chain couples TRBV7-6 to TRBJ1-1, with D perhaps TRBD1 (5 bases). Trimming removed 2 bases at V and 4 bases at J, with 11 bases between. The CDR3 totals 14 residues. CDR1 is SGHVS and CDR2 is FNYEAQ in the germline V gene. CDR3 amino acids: CASSLWGDGTEAFF. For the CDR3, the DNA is TGTGCCAGCAGCTTATGGGGGGACGGCACTGAAGCTTTCTTT.

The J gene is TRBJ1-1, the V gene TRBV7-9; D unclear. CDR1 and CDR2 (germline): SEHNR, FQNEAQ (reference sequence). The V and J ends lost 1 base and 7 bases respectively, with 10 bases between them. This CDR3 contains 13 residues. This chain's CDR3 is CASSLGRADEAFF. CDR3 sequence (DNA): TGTGCCAGCAGCTTAGGTCGGGCAGATGAAGCTTTCTTT.

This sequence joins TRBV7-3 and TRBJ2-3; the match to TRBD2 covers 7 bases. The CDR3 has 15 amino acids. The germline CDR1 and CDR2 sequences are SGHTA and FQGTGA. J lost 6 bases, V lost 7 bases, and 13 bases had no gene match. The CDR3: CASTASGLEGDTQYF. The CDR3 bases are TGTGCCAGCACGGCTAGCGGCCTTGAGGGGGATACGCAGTATTTT.

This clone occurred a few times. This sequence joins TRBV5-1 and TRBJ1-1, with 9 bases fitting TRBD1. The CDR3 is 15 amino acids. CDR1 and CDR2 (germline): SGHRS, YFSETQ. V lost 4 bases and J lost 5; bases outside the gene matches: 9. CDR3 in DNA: TGCGCCAGCAGCAACTGGGACAGGGTAAGGACTGAAGCTTTCTTT. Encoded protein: CASSNWDRVRTEAFF.

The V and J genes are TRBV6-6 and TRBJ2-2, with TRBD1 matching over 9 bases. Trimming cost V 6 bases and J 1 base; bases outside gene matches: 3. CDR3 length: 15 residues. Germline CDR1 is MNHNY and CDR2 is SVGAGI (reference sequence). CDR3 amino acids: CASRGTGMNTGELFF. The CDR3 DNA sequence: TGTGCCAGCAGGGGGACAGGGATGAACACCGGGGAGCTGTTTTTT.

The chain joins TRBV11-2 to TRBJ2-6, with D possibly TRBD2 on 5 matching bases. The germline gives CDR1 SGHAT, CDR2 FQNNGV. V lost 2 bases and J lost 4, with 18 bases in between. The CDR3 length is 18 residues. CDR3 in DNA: TGTGCCAGCAGCTTAATTAGGACCCCAACGGGAGGGGCCAACGTCCTGACTTTC. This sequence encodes CASSLIRTPTGGANVLTF. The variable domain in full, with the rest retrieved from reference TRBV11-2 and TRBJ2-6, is EAGVAQSPRYKIIEKRQSVAFWCNPISGHATLYWYQQILGQGPKLLIQFQNNGVVDDSQLPKDRFSAERLKGVDSTLKIQPAKLEDSAVYLCASSLIRTPTGGANVLTFGAGSRLTVL.